The present T cell receptor (beta chain) was sequenced within a study of regulatory T cells in long-lasting Graves disease. The CDR3 totals 14 residues. Trimming left V 1 base short and J 4 bases short, with 11 bases between. Germline CDR1 MDHEN, CDR2 SYDVKM. Study conclusions and caveats: TRBV28, TRBJ1-2 and TRBJ2-5 emerged as the favored segments in persistent disease. The persistent group shared 2,741 public clonotypes, more than the roughly 970 shared by new patients.

TCR beta libraries were built with iRepertoire HTBI primers and Arm-PCR of CDR3 regions. Each CDR3 protein is one row after TCRdb ran MiXCR on the multiplex PCR reads. The sample has roughly 490,000 distinct CDR3 sequences, under 25% seen once. Time point here: persistent/refractory GD, antithyroid drugs over 5 years with positive TRAb. The TCR library used RNA extracted from PBMCs. Patients of an endocrinology department in Xi'an, China, were included. The EDTA tubes were filled with around 8.5 milliliters of drawn peripheral blood. This clonotype was seen at least ten times. The antigen is undetermined.

The sequence derives from a female donor with Graves disease. Sequenced here: peripheral blood mononuclear cells (PBMCs), sampled when the disease was refractory, from a patient treated with antithyroid drugs. The gene calls are TRBV28 and TRBJ2-7, with D unclear. Here the CDR3 DNA reads TGTGCCAGCAGTTTATTTCACACCCATTACGAGCAGTACTTC. Translated, it gives CASSLFHTHYEQYF. The full variable domain, completed using reference TRBV28 and TRBJ2-7, is DVKVTQSSRYLVKRTGEKVFLECVQDMDHENMFWYRQDPGLGLRLIYFSYDVKMKEKGDIPEGYSVSREKKERFSLILESASTNQTSMYLCASSLFHTHYEQYFGPGTRLTVT.